Here is one T cell receptor (beta chain) with its context. What it binds is not known. These data originate in a study of graft-versus-host responses after intestinal transplantation. Study-wide points: Some patients had graft-donor T cell macrochimerism. In their allografts, the ratios of graft-versus-host to host-versus-graft T cell clones were high. GvH clones detected in recipient marrow included some appearing first in ileum or blood. After transplant, early declines in HvG clones were associated with peak levels of circulating GvH clones.

Assay used: immunoSEQ multiplex PCR; TCRdb lists only in-frame clones, some missing. The repertoire consists of about 21,000 clones, with around 94% occurring once and the leading ten covering about 40%. The ends lost 2 bases at V and 7 bases at J; junction bases unmatched: 3. Germline V CDR1 and CDR2: MNHEY, SMNVEV (reference sequence). This CDR3 contains 14 residues. The V gene is TRBV27, the J gene TRBJ1-5; TRBD1 matches 9 bases. The TCR was taken from a human patient who received an intestinal transplant, so some T cells may come from the graft donor. Here the sequenced sample was PBMCs, taken 262 days after intestinal transplant. CDR3 amino acids: CASSLVDRGQPQHF. The CDR3 coding sequence is TGTGCCAGCAGTTTAGTGGACAGGGGACAGCCCCAGCATTTT.